A single sample gave rise to the 27 T cell receptor beta chains below, sequenced in a study of response to subunit inactivated influenza vaccine. MiXCR, run by TCRdb on the RT-PCR reads, gives a single entry per CDR3 protein. Of about 520,000 distinct CDR3 sequences listed, roughly 23% were seen once; the top ten hold approximately 1.9%. The sample in question was CD4+ T cells sorted from PBMCs, obtained more than 4 days after vaccination. The receptors come from a man between 45 and 60 years old who received an inactivated influenza vaccine.

J is TRBJ2-7 and V is TRBV9; possibly TRBD1 for D (5 bases). CDR1 and CDR2 (germline): SGDLS, YYNGEE. The length of the CDR3 is 14 residues. V was shortened by 0 bases and J by 2 bases, with 9 bases between the two germline ends. For the CDR3, the DNA is TGTGCCAGCAGCGTAGATTCAGGGACCTACGAGCAGTACTTC. This sequence encodes CASSVDSGTYEQYF.

The V gene is TRBV20-1, the J gene TRBJ2-1; 7 nucleotides line up with TRBD2. Trimming took 2 bases from V and 6 from J; bases not matched to a gene: 7. Germline V gives CDR1 DFQATT, CDR2 SNEGSKA (reference sequence). The CDR3 has 14 residues. This CDR3 is CSARLGGWTNEQFF. CDR3 DNA sequence: TGCAGTGCTAGATTGGGGGGGTGGACCAATGAGCAGTTCTTC.

This clonotype has only a few counts. The chain carries TRBV6-5 and TRBJ2-3, with 9 positions matching TRBD2. Trimming at V came to 0 bases and at J to 4 bases, leaving 8 bases not matched to a gene. There are 17 residues in the CDR3. Germline CDR1 is MNHEY and CDR2 is SVGAGI. The CDR3: CASSYSSLAGVADTQYF. CDR3 in DNA: TGTGCCAGCAGTTACTCGAGTTTAGCGGGAGTCGCAGATACGCAGTATTTT.

The chain carries TRBV7-9 and TRBJ1-2, with 9 positions matching TRBD1. This CDR3 is 16 amino acids long. The V and J ends lost 5 bases and 5 bases, in that order; junction bases with no gene match: 12. Per germline, CDR1 SEHNR and CDR2 FQNEAQ (reference sequence). This CDR3 is CASSPRVGQGIYGYTF. The CDR3, as DNA: TGTGCCAGCAGCCCGAGGGTAGGACAGGGGATTTATGGCTACACCTTC.

The sample holds a few counts of this clonotype. The gene calls are TRBV18 and TRBJ1-1; D call uncertain. This CDR3 is built from 15 residues. The germline gives CDR1 KGHSH, CDR2 LQKENI. Trimming shortened V by 3 bases and J by 4 bases, and 15 bases separated the two germline ends. CDR3 residues: CASSPGGGFGTEAFF. The CDR3 DNA is TGTGCCAGCTCACCGGGCGGTGGGTTCGGCACTGAAGCTTTCTTT.

This clonotype was recorded a few times. The J gene is TRBJ1-5, the V gene TRBV12-3 or TRBV12-4; D gene ambiguous. Trimming removed 3 bases from V and 6 bases from J, with 9 bases in between. The CDR3 sequence is 13 residues long. The CDR3 spells CASSFSPSQPQHF. The CDR3 DNA is TGTGCCAGCAGTTTCTCCCCCAGTCAGCCCCAGCATTTT.

The CDR3 DNA reads as TGCAGCGCCCAAACAGGGCGTGGGGCCTACGAGCAGTACTTC. It encodes CSAQTGRGAYEQYF. V and J are TRBV29-1 and TRBJ2-7, with TRBD1 as a possible D gene (6 bases). The germline V gene encodes CDR1 SQVTM and CDR2 ANQGSEA. The CDR3 has 14 amino acids. V was pared by 7 bases and J by 2 bases, with 18 bases between.

The gene calls are TRBV20-1 and TRBJ2-5; 8 nucleotides match TRBD1. The CDR3 length is 13 residues. In germline, CDR1 is DFQATT, CDR2 SNEGSKA (reference sequence). Germline trimming cut 6 bases from V and 3 bases from J; bases unmatched to any gene: 6. The CDR3 reads CSAPPTGEETQYF. DNA for the CDR3: TGCAGTGCACCACCGACAGGGGAAGAGACCCAGTACTTC.

This chain uses TRBV20-1 with TRBJ1-1; TRBD1 might be the D (5 bases). This CDR3 has 13 amino acids. With 8 bases removed from V and 4 bases from J, the gap between germline ends came to 17 bases. Germline loops: CDR1 DFQATT, CDR2 SNEGSKA (reference sequence). The CDR3 nucleotides read TGCAGTCCAGGAGGGGCGGGCGGCACTGAAGCTTTCTTT. Encoded protein: CSPGGAGGTEAFF.

This clonotype was counted only a few times. The rearrangement joins TRBV20-1 to TRBJ2-3; unclear D gene. Trimming cost V 3 bases and J 5 bases, with 18 bases left between them. The CDR3 length is 15 residues. Germline values: CDR1 DFQATT, CDR2 SNEGSKA (reference sequence). The CDR3 sequence is CSASYGWILGDTQYF. CDR3 bases: TGCAGTGCTAGTTATGGCTGGATCCTGGGAGATACGCAGTATTTT.

The chain recombines TRBV20-1 with TRBJ1-5; unclear D gene. The CDR3 contains 14 residues. Trimming stripped 3 bases from V and 0 bases from J, with 9 bases between. Germline CDR1 DFQATT, CDR2 SNEGSKA (reference sequence). CDR3 loop: CSARGRISNQPQHF. Here the CDR3 DNA reads TGCAGTGCTAGGGGTAGGATTAGCAATCAGCCCCAGCATTTT.

This clonotype occurred a few times. The chain uses TRBV6-2 or TRBV6-3 and TRBJ2-7; TRBD1 matches 9 bases. Germline V CDR1 and CDR2: MNHEY, SVGEGT. J lost 6 bases, V lost 8 bases, and 14 bases had no gene match. The CDR3 spans 15 residues. This chain's CDR3 is CASQTTGTGRTEQYF. Here the CDR3 DNA reads TGTGCCAGCCAAACTACCGGGACAGGGAGGACCGAGCAGTACTTC.

In regard to this clonotype: The junction and the germline gene differ at one end; a read error may be behind it. V and J are TRBV10-3 and TRBJ1-2; D call uncertain. This CDR3 spans 16 amino acids. Germline lookup yields CDR1 ENHRY and CDR2 SYGVKD. The CDR3 here is CAISESHPLTNSGYTF. The CDR3 DNA reads as TGTGCCATCAGTGAGTCACACCCGCTTACTAACTCTGGCTACACCTTC.

CDR3 region: CASSQEKMTARYGYTF. The CDR3 nucleotides are TGTGCCAGCAGCCAAGAAAAAATGACAGCCCGATATGGCTACACCTTC. J is TRBJ1-2 and V is TRBV14; D may be TRBD1 (5 bases). This CDR3 region has 16 residues. Germline-derived CDR1 and CDR2 are SGHDN and FVKESK. Trimming removed 0 bases from V and 5 bases from J, with 16 bases in between.

This clonotype was counted only a few times. The rearrangement links TRBV7-2 to TRBJ2-5, with D possibly being TRBD1 (5 bases). V lost 5 bases and J lost 0, with 13 bases in between. From germline, CDR1 is SGHTA and CDR2 FQGNSA. The CDR3 length is 15 residues. CDR3 nucleotide sequence: TGTGCCAGCAGCATACAGGACGGAGACCAAGAGACCCAGTACTTC. Its translation is CASSIQDGDQETQYF.

Comment on this clonotype: Relative to the germline gene, one junction end is altered; a read error may explain this. The V and J genes are TRBV5-1 and TRBJ2-3, with 9 bases identical to TRBD2. The CDR3 runs to 11 residues. Per germline, CDR1 SGHRS and CDR2 YFSETQ. The CDR3 region is CASRSGLAPNF. CDR3 nucleotides: TGCGCCAGCAGATCGGGACTAGCTCCGAATTTT.

V gene TRBV7-2 combines with J gene TRBJ2-2; 10 bases are a match to TRBD1. V lost 5 bases, J lost 3 bases, and 6 bases stayed unmatched. This CDR3 region has 16 residues. CDR1 and CDR2 from the germline V gene are SGHTA and FQGNSA. This chain's CDR3 is CASSARQGAYTGELFF. DNA for the CDR3: TGTGCCAGCAGCGCCCGACAGGGGGCGTACACCGGGGAGCTGTTTTTT.

This rearrangement joins TRBV7-7 to TRBJ2-5; 7 bases are shared with TRBD2. There are 15 residues in the CDR3. V lost 1 base and J lost 1; bases outside the gene matches: 3. Germline CDR1 SSHAT, CDR2 FNYEAQ (reference sequence). In nucleotides, the CDR3 is TGTGCCAGCAGCTTAGACCGGGAGGCCCAAGAGACCCAGTACTTC. It encodes CASSLDREAQETQYF.

In its sample, this clonotype was seen a few times. This chain links TRBV4-1 with TRBJ2-3, with D possibly matching TRBD2 (5 bases). Trimming cost V 4 bases and J 4 bases, with 18 bases left between them. CDR1 is MGHRA and CDR2 is YSYEKL in the germline V gene. The CDR3 length is 16 residues. In DNA, the CDR3 is TGCGCCAGCAGCCCCCGGGCGGGTCCAGCCGCAGATACGCAGTATTTT. Translation gives CASSPRAGPAADTQYF.

This clonotype turned up a few times. V usage is TRBV10-3 and J usage is TRBJ1-2; D call uncertain. The ends were cut back, 8 bases at V and 0 bases at J, with 10 bases in the middle. This CDR3 has 13 amino acids. From germline, CDR1 is ENHRY and CDR2 SYGVKD. CDR3 protein: CAILGPANYGYTF. The CDR3, as DNA: TGTGCCATCTTGGGCCCGGCTAACTATGGCTACACCTTC.

This clonotype was observed a handful of times. The rearrangement joins TRBV20-1 to TRBJ2-5; 11 bases map to TRBD2. Germline CDR1 is DFQATT and CDR2 is SNEGSKA (reference sequence). J gave up 4 bases and V 3 bases, and 10 bases lay outside the gene matches. This CDR3 comprises 16 residues. The CDR3 DNA reads TGCAGTGCTAGGGTTGGTAGCGGGAGGGCCCCAGAGACCCAGTACTTC. Its protein is CSARVGSGRAPETQYF.

The J gene is TRBJ2-2, the V gene TRBV7-9; TRBD1 agrees at 7 bases. The CDR3 is 16 residues long. The V segment lost 5 bases and the J segment 2 bases; nucleotides outside the gene matches: 8. Germline V gene lookup returns CDR1 SEHNR and CDR2 FQNEAQ (reference sequence). CDR3 nucleotide sequence: TGTGCCAGCAGCGCAACCGGGACAGCCAACACCGGGGAGCTGTTTTTT. This encodes CASSATGTANTGELFF.

The chain has TRBV25-1 and TRBJ1-5; D remains unclear. The CDR3 runs 12 residues. From germline, CDR1 is MGHDK and CDR2 SYGVNS. V was pared by 4 bases and J by 4 bases, with 5 bases between. For the CDR3, the DNA is TGTGCCAGCAGTGCTGCGAATCAGCCCCAGCATTTT. Translated: CASSAANQPQHF.

The chain has TRBV2 and TRBJ2-2; 15 bases map to TRBD2. V lost 4 bases, J lost 2 bases, and 8 bases stayed unmatched. CDR3 size: 19 residues. Germline loops: CDR1 SNHLY, CDR2 FYNNEI. The CDR3 loop reads CASSGGTSGRHANTGELFF. The CDR3, as DNA: TGTGCCAGCAGTGGAGGGACTAGCGGGAGGCACGCCAACACCGGGGAGCTGTTTTTT.

This clonotype has more than one count but fewer than ten. The CDR3 protein is CASSTGQLRTDTQYF. CDR3 sequence (DNA): TGTGCCAGCAGTACGGGACAGTTACGCACAGATACGCAGTATTTT. The V call is TRBV6-1, the J call TRBJ2-3, with TRBD1 matching 7 bases. Losses at the gene ends were 5 bases for V and 1 base for J; bases not matched to a gene: 6. CDR1 and CDR2 from the germline V gene are MNHNS and SASEGT. This CDR3 contains 15 residues.

The chain uses TRBV20-1 and TRBJ2-5, with a weak D call TRBD2 (5 bases). The CDR3 spans 16 residues. Trimming removed 4 bases at V and 2 bases at J, with 20 bases between. Per germline, CDR1 DFQATT and CDR2 SNEGSKA (reference sequence). In nucleotides, the CDR3 is TGCAGTGCTATCGGGATCCAGGACGCGCTTCAAGAGACCCAGTACTTC. Residues: CSAIGIQDALQETQYF.

A few counts support this clonotype. The J gene is TRBJ1-1, the V gene TRBV19, with 8 positions matching TRBD1. With 3 bases clipped from V and 5 bases from J, the junction kept 2 bases outside the gene matches. The CDR3 loop spans 13 amino acids. Germline-derived CDR1 and CDR2 are LNHDA and SQIVND (reference sequence). The CDR3 nucleotides are TGTGCCAGTAGTATTACAGGGGGAACTGAAGCTTTCTTT. This codes for CASSITGGTEAFF.